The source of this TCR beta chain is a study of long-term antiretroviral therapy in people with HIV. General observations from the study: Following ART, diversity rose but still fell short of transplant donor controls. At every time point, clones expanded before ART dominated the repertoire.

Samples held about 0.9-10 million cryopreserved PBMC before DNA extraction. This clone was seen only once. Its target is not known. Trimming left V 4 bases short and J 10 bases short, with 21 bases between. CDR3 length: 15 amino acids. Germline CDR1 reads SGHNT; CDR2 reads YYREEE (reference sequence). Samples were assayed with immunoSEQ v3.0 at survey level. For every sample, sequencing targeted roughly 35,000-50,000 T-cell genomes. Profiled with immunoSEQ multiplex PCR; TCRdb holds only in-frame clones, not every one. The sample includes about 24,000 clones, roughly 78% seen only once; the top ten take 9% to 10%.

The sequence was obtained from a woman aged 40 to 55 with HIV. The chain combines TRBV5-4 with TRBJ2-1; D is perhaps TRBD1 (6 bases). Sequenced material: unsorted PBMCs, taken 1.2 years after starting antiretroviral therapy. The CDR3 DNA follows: TGTGCCAGCAGCCTCAAGGGGACAAGCGGAGTCGAGCAGTTCTTC. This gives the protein CASSLKGTSGVEQFF.